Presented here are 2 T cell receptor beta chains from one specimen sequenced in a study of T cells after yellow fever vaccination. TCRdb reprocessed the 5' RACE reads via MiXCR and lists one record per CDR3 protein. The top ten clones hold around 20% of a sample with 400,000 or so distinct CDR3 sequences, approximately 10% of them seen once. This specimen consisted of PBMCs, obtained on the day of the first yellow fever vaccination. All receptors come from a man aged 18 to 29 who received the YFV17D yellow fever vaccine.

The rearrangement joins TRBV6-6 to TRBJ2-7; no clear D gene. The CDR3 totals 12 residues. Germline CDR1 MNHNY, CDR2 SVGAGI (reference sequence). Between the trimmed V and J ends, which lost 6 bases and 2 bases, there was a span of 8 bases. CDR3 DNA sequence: TGTGCCAGCAGGTTGGCAGCCTACGAGCAGTACTTC. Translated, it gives CASRLAAYEQYF.

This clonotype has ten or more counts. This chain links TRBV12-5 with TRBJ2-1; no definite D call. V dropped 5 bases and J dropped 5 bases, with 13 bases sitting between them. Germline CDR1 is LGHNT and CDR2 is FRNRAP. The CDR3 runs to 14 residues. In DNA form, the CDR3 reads TGTGCTAGTGGTCCCCCGACGATCGACAATGAGCAGTTCTTC. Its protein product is CASGPPTIDNEQFF.